The 17 T cell receptor beta chains given below trace back to one sample, sequenced in a study of liver allograft versus peripheral blood T cells. About the research overall: Within transplanted livers, the T cell receptor repertoires were examined and compared against the repertoires present in the peripheral blood of liver transplant recipients.

TCRdb passed the reads through MiXCR, listing each CDR3 protein once. Of about 3,800 distinct CDR3 sequences in the sample, 11% to 15% were seen once. All receptors derive from a human patient who had a liver transplant. A subset of T cells may come from the graft donor.

In this sample, this clonotype is medium-sized. The chain recombines TRBV12-3 or TRBV12-4 with TRBJ1-2, with 8 positions matching TRBD1. V lost 6 bases and J lost 7; bases outside the gene matches: 4. The CDR3 has 12 amino acids. The CDR3 DNA is TGTGCCAGCAGCAGCGACAGGGGTGGCTACACCTTC. Its translation is CASSSDRGGYTF.

This clonotype is classed as medium-sized (0.01 to 0.1%). The V gene is TRBV27, the J gene TRBJ1-2; 10 nucleotides match TRBD1. The CDR3 runs 15 residues. From germline, CDR1 is MNHEY and CDR2 SMNVEV (reference sequence). The junction had 4 bases not matched to a gene; V was cut back by 2 bases and J by 4 bases. The CDR3 nucleotides are TGTGCCAGCAGTTTAGGCGACAGGGGGCCCTATGGCTACACCTTC. It codes for CASSLGDRGPYGYTF.

This clonotype was detected a few times. The chain links TRBV28 to TRBJ2-7, with 9 bases matching TRBD2. CDR3 length: 15 residues. Per the germline V gene, CDR1 is MDHEN and CDR2 is SYDVKM. The J segment lost 2 bases and the V segment lost 7 bases, leaving 9 bases of the junction unmatched. CDR3 bases: TGTGCCAGCATCCCAACCCTAGCGGGGACCTACGAGCAGTACTTC. Protein sequence: CASIPTLAGTYEQYF.

This clonotype was observed a few times. The chain has TRBV7-9 and TRBJ1-1; D call uncertain. The CDR3 has 14 amino acids. Trimming shortened V by 3 bases and J by 8 bases, and 16 bases separated the two germline ends. Germline V gene lookup returns CDR1 SEHNR and CDR2 FQNEAQ (reference sequence). The CDR3 is CASSFSGLGDEAFF. In nucleotides, the CDR3 is TGTGCCAGCAGCTTCTCGGGTCTAGGAGACGAAGCTTTCTTT.

This clonotype is medium-sized within its sample. This chain connects TRBV6-6 to TRBJ2-7, with TRBD2 identical over 14 bases. The germline CDR1 and CDR2 sequences are MNHNY and SVGAGI (reference sequence). There are 20 residues in the CDR3. The V segment lost 5 bases and the J segment 0 bases; nucleotides outside the gene matches: 15. CDR3: CASSNENPGLAGASSYEQYF. CDR3 nucleotide sequence: TGTGCCAGCAGTAACGAAAACCCGGGACTAGCGGGAGCTTCCTCCTACGAGCAGTACTTC.

Regarding this clonotype: A far larger clone differs by one base, so this is likely a read error. The rearrangement uses TRBV29-1 and TRBJ2-1; D is unresolved. The CDR3 sequence is 11 residues long. Germline V gene sequence: CDR1 SQVTM, CDR2 ANQGSEA. The germline V and J ends were trimmed by 3 bases and 10 bases, with 10 bases remaining between them. CDR3 residues: CSVDLGHEQFF. CDR3 DNA sequence: TGCAGCGTTGATTTGGGCCACGAGCAGTTCTTC.

Judged by abundance, this clonotype is medium-sized. The V and J genes are TRBV29-1 and TRBJ1-1; the D is unclear. Germline V gene lookup returns CDR1 SQVTM and CDR2 ANQGSEA. The CDR3 runs 13 residues. Trimming took off 1 base at V and 1 base at J, with 7 bases between the two ends. The CDR3 loop reads CSVEADGNTEAFF. The DNA for the CDR3 is TGCAGCGTTGAAGCGGACGGGAACACTGAAGCTTTCTTT.

The chain carries TRBV12-3 or TRBV12-4 and TRBJ1-1; D remains unclear. V was trimmed by 6 bases and J by 1 base, leaving 9 bases between them. The CDR3 loop spans 13 amino acids. CDR3: CASSSTRNTEAFF. The CDR3 coding sequence is TGTGCCAGCAGCTCGACGAGGAACACTGAAGCTTTCTTT.

This clonotype is medium-sized (0.01 to 0.1%). The chain uses TRBV29-1 and TRBJ2-2; 7 bases fit TRBD1. V was pared by 8 bases and J by 6 bases, with 6 bases of the junction left unmatched. The CDR3 runs 12 residues. Germline loops: CDR1 SQVTM, CDR2 ANQGSEA. Written as DNA, the CDR3 is TGCAGCATCCCCAGGGGGTCCGGGGAGCTGTTTTTT. The encoded protein is CSIPRGSGELFF.

This clonotype has a handful of counts. This sequence joins TRBV12-3 or TRBV12-4 and TRBJ2-1; tentatively, D is TRBD2 (5 bases). The CDR3 runs 11 residues. V lost 7 bases, J lost 7 bases, and 8 bases lay in between. The CDR3 DNA reads TGTGCCAGCACCGAGGGTAATGAGCAGTTCTTC. Translating gives CASTEGNEQFF.

The V gene is TRBV9, the J gene TRBJ2-7; D gene ambiguous. This CDR3 comprises 11 residues. CDR1 is SGDLS and CDR2 is YYNGEE in the germline V gene. Between the trimmed V and J ends, which lost 4 bases and 0 bases, there was a span of 2 bases. The chain's CDR3 is CASSLSYEQYF. The DNA for the CDR3 is TGTGCCAGCAGCCTCTCCTACGAGCAGTACTTC.

Within the sample, this clonotype is medium-sized. The chain joins TRBV11-2 to TRBJ1-1, with TRBD1 as a possible D gene (6 bases). V dropped 3 bases and J dropped 8 bases, with 10 bases sitting between them. CDR3 length: 12 residues. Per the germline V gene, CDR1 is SGHAT and CDR2 is FQNNGV. Here the CDR3 reads CASSLIGTEAFF. The CDR3 DNA is TGTGCCAGCAGCTTGATTGGGACAGAAGCTTTCTTT.

The J gene is TRBJ2-7, the V gene TRBV9; no definite D call. CDR1 and CDR2 (germline): SGDLS, YYNGEE. This CDR3 region has 11 residues. The V end was cut by 2 bases, the J end by 5 bases, with 5 bases between. CDR3 loop: CASSVGDEQYF. DNA for the CDR3: TGTGCCAGCAGCGTTGGCGACGAGCAGTACTTC.

This clonotype ranks as medium-sized (0.01 to 0.1%). The V call is TRBV12-3 or TRBV12-4, the J call TRBJ1-6; D gene unclear. V dropped 3 bases and J dropped 6 bases, with 12 bases sitting between them. The CDR3 extends over 15 amino acids. The CDR3 bases are TGTGCCAGCAGTTTCCACAGAGCGTCTAATTCACCCCTCCACTTT. Translation gives CASSFHRASNSPLHF.

This clonotype qualifies as medium-sized (0.01 to 0.1%). This chain connects TRBV27 to TRBJ1-3; D is uncertain. Trimming cost V 7 bases and J 0 bases, with 7 bases left between them. The length of the CDR3 is 13 residues. Germline V gene sequence: CDR1 MNHEY, CDR2 SMNVEV (reference sequence). CDR3: CASTSFSGNTIYF. Written as DNA, the CDR3 is TGTGCCAGCACCTCTTTCTCTGGAAACACCATATATTTT.

This clonotype qualifies as medium-sized. The V gene is TRBV28, the J gene TRBJ1-5, with a weak D call TRBD1 (5 bases). V was clipped by 6 bases and J by 1 base, with 22 bases between them. Germline loops: CDR1 MDHEN, CDR2 SYDVKM. CDR3 length: 18 residues. The CDR3 sequence is CASRSERGASWSNQPQHF. DNA of the CDR3: TGTGCCAGCAGATCCGAAAGAGGGGCTAGTTGGAGCAATCAGCCCCAGCATTTT.

Worth noting for this clonotype: A much more abundant neighbour one base away suggests this may be a read error. The genes are TRBV7-2 and TRBJ1-1; D is uncertain. The CDR3 has 12 amino acids. V was shortened by 1 base and J by 7 bases, with 7 bases between the two germline ends. Germline V CDR1 and CDR2: SGHTA, FQGNSA. CDR3 sequence: CTSSLGSGEAFF. The DNA of the CDR3 is TGTACCAGCAGCTTAGGTTCAGGTGAAGCTTTCTTT.